This TCR beta chain was sequenced in a study of OX40 agonist ivuxolimab in advanced cancers. As for the study in general: Patients with hepatocellular carcinoma, melanoma, renal cell or head and neck cancer made up the dose-escalation patients. Earlier treatment with anti-PD-1, anti-PD-L1 or anti-CTLA-4 was permitted, and over 35% had received some. From roughly 20 to 85 years was the age range, with a mean of around 54 years, and approximately 84% were male.

V was pared by 0 bases and J by 4 bases, with 14 bases of the junction left unmatched. This CDR3 has 18 amino acids. Per the germline V gene, CDR1 is MNHNS and CDR2 is SASEGT. Blood specimens came from baseline, cycle 4 day 1, and cycle 7 day 1. Sequenced by immunoSEQ multiplex PCR; TCRdb stores in-frame clones only, minus some. The sample contains some 52,000 clones, 65% to 85% of which appear only once. The TCR originated in an adult with an advanced solid tumor such as melanoma, head and neck, liver or kidney cancer. The rearrangement joins TRBV6-1 to TRBJ1-2; the match to TRBD1 covers 7 bases. The sequencing used CD4+ or CD8+ T cells sorted from blood, collected in a trial of the OX40 agonist ivuxolimab. The CDR3 loop is CASSEAIETGRRGYGYTF. The CDR3 nucleotides are TGTGCCAGCAGTGAAGCGATAGAGACAGGGAGGAGAGGCTATGGCTACACCTTC.